This is a list of T cell receptor beta chains from one sample in a study of naive and memory T cell subsets. TCRdb independently ran MiXCR on the UMI-ligation and nested PCR reads; one entry per CDR3 protein. The table has about 90,000 distinct CDR3 sequences, approximately 10% seen once; the top ten hold just over 0.13%. The sequenced sample consisted of naive CD4+ T cells from blood. These receptors all come from a human donor in good health. CDR3s include the opening cysteine and the closing phenylalanine or tryptophan. A D gene is named only where the DNA matches it firmly. The size entry is marked missing in some rows and otherwise reads once, few, many or a size class.

clone size: -
J gene: TRBJ1-5
D gene: -
V gene: TRBV5-5
CDR3 protein: CASSLTGLGNQPQHF
CDR3 DNA: TGTGCCAGCAGCTTGACAGGGTTGGGCAATCAGCCCCAGCATTTT

clone size: many
J gene: TRBJ2-7
D gene: TRBD1
V gene: TRBV6-2/TRBV6-3
CDR3 protein: CASSGQVPGEQYF
CDR3 DNA: TGTGCCAGCAGTGGACAGGTCCCAGGGGAGCAGTACTTC

clone size: -
J gene: TRBJ2-5
D gene: TRBD2
V gene: TRBV6-2/TRBV6-3
CDR3 protein: CASRRQRERTQYF
CDR3 DNA: TGTGCCAGCAGAAGACAGCGGGAGAGGACCCAGTACTTC

clone size: few
J gene: TRBJ1-6
D gene: -
V gene: TRBV20-1
CDR3 protein: CTAGRETNNSPLHF
CDR3 DNA: TGCACCGCAGGGCGGGAAACTAATAATTCACCCCTCCACTTT

clone size: -
J gene: TRBJ2-7
D gene: -
V gene: TRBV10-3
CDR3 protein: CAISETSSPEQYF
CDR3 DNA: TGTGCCATCAGTGAGACGAGCAGCCCCGAGCAGTACTTC

clone size: few
J gene: TRBJ2-2
D gene: -
V gene: TRBV6-2/TRBV6-3
CDR3 protein: CASRPGGSNTGELFF
CDR3 DNA: TGTGCCAGCAGGCCCGGCGGATCGAACACCGGGGAGCTGTTTTTT

clone size: -
J gene: TRBJ2-3
D gene: TRBD2
V gene: TRBV20-1
CDR3 protein: CSARAGGPLSTDTQYF
CDR3 DNA: TGCAGTGCTAGAGCGGGGGGGCCACTGAGCACAGATACGCAGTATTTT

clone size: many
J gene: TRBJ2-7
D gene: -
V gene: TRBV12-3/TRBV12-4
CDR3 protein: CASRKDSLQQYF
CDR3 DNA: TGTGCCAGCAGAAAGGACAGCCTTCAACAGTACTTC

clone size: -
J gene: TRBJ2-7
D gene: -
V gene: TRBV4-3
CDR3 protein: CASSQGAPSYEQYF
CDR3 DNA: TGCGCCAGCAGCCAAGGGGCCCCCTCCTACGAGCAGTACTTC

clone size: many
J gene: TRBJ2-1
D gene: TRBD2
V gene: TRBV20-1
CDR3 protein: CSALAGARGSEQFF
CDR3 DNA: TGCAGTGCTCTAGCGGGAGCGAGAGGTAGTGAGCAGTTCTTC

clone size: -
J gene: TRBJ2-3
D gene: TRBD1
V gene: TRBV12-3/TRBV12-4
CDR3 protein: CAIRTGSYTDTQYF
CDR3 DNA: TGTGCCATCCGGACAGGTTCCTACACAGATACGCAGTATTTT

clone size: -
J gene: TRBJ2-1
D gene: TRBD1
V gene: TRBV19
CDR3 protein: CASSIIRGYSYNEQFF
CDR3 DNA: TGTGCCAGTAGTATTATCAGGGGGTATTCCTACAATGAGCAGTTCTTC

clone size: many
J gene: TRBJ2-1
D gene: -
V gene: TRBV4-3
CDR3 protein: CASSQDGTVYNEQFF
CDR3 DNA: TGCGCCAGCAGCCAAGACGGGACGGTCTACAATGAGCAGTTCTTC

clone size: few
J gene: TRBJ1-5
D gene: TRBD1
V gene: TRBV27
CDR3 protein: CASRKGQSNQPQHF
CDR3 DNA: TGTGCCAGCAGAAAGGGACAGAGCAATCAGCCCCAGCATTTT

clone size: few
J gene: TRBJ1-1
D gene: -
V gene: TRBV20-1
CDR3 protein: CSAKGGAAGYTEAFF
CDR3 DNA: TGCAGTGCGAAAGGTGGGGCAGCGGGATACACTGAAGCTTTCTTT

clone size: -
J gene: TRBJ2-4
D gene: -
V gene: TRBV20-1
CDR3 protein: CSAKRSLDIQYF
CDR3 DNA: TGCAGTGCTAAAAGGAGTCTGGACATTCAGTACTTC